A single sample is the source of the 6 T cell receptor beta chains below, sequenced in a study of chemoradiotherapy in HPV16-positive cancers. Sequenced by immunoSEQ multiplex PCR; TCRdb stores in-frame clones only, minus some. The data hold approximately 30,000 clones, with 85% to 95% observed a single time. Sequenced here: blood, sampled from a patient who underwent chemoradiotherapy. The receptors were sampled from a human donor with HPV-associated anogenital cancer.

The rearrangement uses TRBV6-5 and TRBJ1-1; D gene unclear. Germline CDR1 MNHEY, CDR2 SVGAGI. CDR3 length: 13 amino acids. With 2 bases removed from V and 11 bases from J, the gap between germline ends came to 15 bases. This CDR3 reads CASSYGRSEWAFF. CDR3 DNA sequence: TGTGCCAGCAGTTACGGGAGGTCAGAATGGGCTTTCTTT.

The chain carries TRBV28 and TRBJ2-1, with 8 bases lining up with TRBD2. The V segment lost 7 bases and the J segment 8 bases; nucleotides outside the gene matches: 16. CDR3 size: 16 residues. Germline values: CDR1 MDHEN, CDR2 SYDVKM. The CDR3 is CASTYPRGAGVDEQFF. The CDR3 DNA sequence: TGTGCCAGCACCTACCCTCGGGGAGCGGGAGTCGATGAGCAGTTCTTC.

As DNA, the CDR3 is TGTGCCAGCTCACCCCAGGGTCGAAGGTACAATGAGCAGTTCTTC. This gives the protein CASSPQGRRYNEQFF. This rearrangement joins TRBV18 to TRBJ2-1, with D perhaps matching TRBD1 (5 bases). The CDR3 runs to 15 residues. CDR1 is KGHSH, CDR2 LQKENI, per germline. V was clipped by 3 bases and J by 4 bases, with 13 bases between them.

The sample holds one count of this clone. The V and J genes are TRBV7-2 and TRBJ2-5; D remains unclear. The CDR3 is 14 residues long. V was shortened by 5 bases and J by 5 bases, with 15 bases between the two germline ends. Germline V lookup: CDR1 SGHTA, CDR2 FQGNSA. CDR3 region: CASSRSQLRETQYF. For the CDR3, the DNA is TGTGCCAGCAGCCGTTCTCAGTTGAGGGAGACCCAGTACTTC.

This clone has only one observation. The CDR3 loop reads CASRNRGLAATGELFF. The CDR3 DNA is TGTGCCAGCAGGAACCGGGGACTAGCGGCCACCGGGGAGCTGTTTTTT. V is TRBV7-2 and J is TRBJ2-2, with TRBD2 matching over 11 bases. J lost 4 bases, V lost 6 bases, and 7 bases had no gene match. Germline V lookup: CDR1 SGHTA, CDR2 FQGNSA. The CDR3 consists of 16 residues.

The chain's CDR3 is CASSSRTGGYSPLHF. The CDR3 DNA is TGTGCCAGCAGCTCCCGGACAGGGGGCTATTCACCCCTCCACTTT. The rearrangement links TRBV7-9 to TRBJ1-6; 11 nucleotides align to TRBD1. The CDR3 has 15 amino acids. Per the germline V gene, CDR1 is SEHNR and CDR2 is FQNEAQ (reference sequence). V shed 4 bases and J 8 bases; nucleotides not matched to a gene: 4.